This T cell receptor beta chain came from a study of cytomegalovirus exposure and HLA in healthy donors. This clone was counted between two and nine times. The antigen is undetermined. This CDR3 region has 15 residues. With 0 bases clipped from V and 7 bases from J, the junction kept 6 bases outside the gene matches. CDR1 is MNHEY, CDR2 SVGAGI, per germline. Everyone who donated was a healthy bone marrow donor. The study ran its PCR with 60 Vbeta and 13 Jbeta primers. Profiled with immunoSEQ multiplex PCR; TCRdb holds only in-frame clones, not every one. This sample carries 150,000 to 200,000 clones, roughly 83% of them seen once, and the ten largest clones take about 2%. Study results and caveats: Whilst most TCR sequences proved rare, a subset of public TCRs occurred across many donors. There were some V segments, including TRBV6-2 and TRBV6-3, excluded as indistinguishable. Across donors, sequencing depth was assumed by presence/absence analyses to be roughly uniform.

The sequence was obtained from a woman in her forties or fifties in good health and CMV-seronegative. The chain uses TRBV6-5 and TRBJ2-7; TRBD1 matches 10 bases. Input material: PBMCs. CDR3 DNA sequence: TGTGCCAGCAGTTACTCCGGGACAGGGGTTTTGGAGCAGTACTTC. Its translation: CASSYSGTGVLEQYF.